The 30 T cell receptor beta chains reported below all come from one sample, sequenced in a study of blood T cell repertoires in COVID-19 (dated by TCRdb to 2020 to 2021). Receptor amplification or capture employed the immunoSEQ multiplex PCR assay. The source is immuneACCESS, and TCRdb retained only in-frame sequences with V and J called. Part of the clones is not carried over; for the studies checked, unresolved V genes explain less than half of this, and the remainder is unexplained. Present in this sample are approximately 260,000 clones, approximately 85% of which were seen just once. The ten largest make up roughly 11% of the sample. Source material: peripheral blood. Every receptor here comes from a woman in her sixties or seventies with acute or convalescent COVID-19.

The chain has TRBV5-1 and TRBJ2-1; D is unclear. The CDR3 totals 14 residues. The ends were cut back, 4 bases at V and 0 bases at J, with 8 bases in the middle. Germline V lookup: CDR1 SGHRS, CDR2 YFSETQ. CDR3 sequence (DNA): TGCGCCAGCAGCACAGAGAGCTCCTACAATGAGCAGTTCTTC. Translated, it gives CASSTESSYNEQFF.

This clone was recorded once. The rearrangement joins TRBV19 to TRBJ1-6, with 8 positions matching TRBD1. Germline-derived CDR1 and CDR2 are LNHDA and SQIVND (reference sequence). With V trimmed by 10 bases and J by 5 bases, 4 bases remained unmatched. This CDR3 comprises 13 residues. The CDR3 nucleotides are TGTGCCACCTCGGACAGGGATAATTCACCCCTCCACTTT. Amino acids: CATSDRDNSPLHF. The full variable domain, completed using reference TRBV19 and TRBJ1-6, is DGGITQSPKYLFRKEGQNVTLSCEQNLNHDAMYWYRQDPGQGLRLIYYSQIVNDFQKGDIAEGYSVSREKKESFPLTVTSAQKNPTAFYLCATSDRDNSPLHFGNGTRLTVT.

V and J are TRBV6-5 and TRBJ2-3, with D tentatively TRBD2 (6 bases). Germline V gives CDR1 MNHEY, CDR2 SVGAGI. The CDR3 covers 15 residues. V lost 5 bases and J lost 2, with 14 bases in between. The CDR3: CASSRAGLITDTQYF. DNA of the CDR3: TGTGCCAGCAGTAGGGCGGGACTGATCACAGATACGCAGTATTTT.

The rearrangement uses TRBV19 and TRBJ1-4, with 7 bases matching TRBD1. This CDR3 is built from 14 residues. Germline trimming cut 9 bases from V and 4 bases from J; bases unmatched to any gene: 8. CDR1 LNHDA and CDR2 SQIVND come from the germline V gene (reference sequence). CDR3 in amino acids: CASKGGQDNEKLFF. CDR3 nucleotides: TGTGCCAGCAAAGGCGGACAGGATAATGAAAAACTGTTTTTT. The complete variable domain, with remaining parts taken from reference TRBV19 and TRBJ1-4, reads DGGITQSPKYLFRKEGQNVTLSCEQNLNHDAMYWYRQDPGQGLRLIYYSQIVNDFQKGDIAEGYSVSREKKESFPLTVTSAQKNPTAFYLCASKGGQDNEKLFFGSGTQLSVL.

The rearrangement joins TRBV4-1 to TRBJ2-5; 7 positions match TRBD2. The CDR3 totals 16 residues. After removal of 0 bases from V and 5 bases from J, the junction contained 9 bases not matched to a gene. Germline V CDR1 and CDR2: MGHRA, YSYEKL. CDR3 in amino acids: CASSQDPSSGVETQYF. For the CDR3, the DNA is TGCGCCAGCAGCCAAGACCCCTCTAGCGGCGTGGAGACCCAGTACTTC.

This sequence joins TRBV7-3 and TRBJ2-1; possibly TRBD2 for D (5 bases). V lost 5 bases to trimming and J lost 9 bases, with 20 bases between them. The CDR3 covers 15 residues. The V gene's germline CDR1 is SGHTA and CDR2 FQGTGA. The CDR3 bases are TGTGCCAGCAGCCAGAGCGGTGGCGGGCCGGGTGAGCAGTTCTTC. Translation: CASSQSGGGPGEQFF.

This rearrangement joins TRBV6-5 to TRBJ2-1, with 8 bases matching TRBD2. This CDR3 is built from 13 residues. The germline V gene encodes CDR1 MNHEY and CDR2 SVGAGI. The ends lost 6 bases at V and 9 bases at J; junction bases unmatched: 7. The CDR3 DNA follows: TGTGCCAGCAGGGGACTAGAGGTGGGTGAGCAGTTCTTC. Its protein is CASRGLEVGEQFF.

The rearrangement uses TRBV3-1 (or the pseudogene TRBV3-2) and TRBJ1-2; tentatively, D is TRBD1 (6 bases). Germline lookup yields CDR1 LGHDT and CDR2 YNNKEL (reference sequence). Trimming removed 4 bases from V and 8 bases from J, with 23 bases in between. The CDR3 totals 16 residues. CDR3 DNA sequence: TGTGCCAGCAGCCCCCAAAGGTCCAGGGGAACGTCCGGCTACACCTTC. It is translated as CASSPQRSRGTSGYTF.

This clone was counted a single time. CDR3 in amino acids: CATSPRQGLTFF. The CDR3 DNA follows: TGTGCCACCAGCCCGAGACAGGGCTTAACTTTCTTT. The V and J genes are TRBV15 and TRBJ1-1; 7 nucleotides line up with TRBD1. There are 12 residues in the CDR3. V trimming: 5 bases; J trimming: 12 bases; junction bases outside the gene matches: 9. Per the germline V gene, CDR1 is LNHNV and CDR2 is YYDKDF (reference sequence).

The J gene is TRBJ1-1, the V gene TRBV9; D remains ambiguous. Deletions cut 0 bases from V and 7 bases from J, with 13 bases between. Germline V gene lookup returns CDR1 SGDLS and CDR2 YYNGEE. This CDR3 is 14 amino acids long. Here the CDR3 DNA reads TGTGCCAGCAGCGTAGGATCGGGTTTCGGTGAAGCTTTCTTT. Translating it yields CASSVGSGFGEAFF.

The V gene is TRBV2, the J gene TRBJ1-6; D remains unclear. The germline V and J ends were trimmed by 6 bases and 8 bases, with 11 bases remaining between them. CDR3 size: 13 residues. In germline, CDR1 is SNHLY, CDR2 FYNNEI. In DNA form, the CDR3 reads TGTGCCAGCAGAGCAGGTCCGGATTCACCCCTCCACTTT. Encoded protein: CASRAGPDSPLHF. The entire variable domain, with the rest obtained from reference TRBV2 and TRBJ1-6, is as follows: EPEVTQTPSHQVTQMGQEVILRCVPISNHLYFYWYRQILGQKVEFLVSFYNNEISEKSEIFDDQFSVERPDGSNFTLKIRSTKLEDSAMYFCASRAGPDSPLHFGNGTRLTVT.

In this sample, this clone turned up once. This chain joins TRBV2 and TRBJ1-5; D remains ambiguous. This CDR3 region has 15 residues. Trimming took 4 bases from V and 2 from J, leaving 12 bases between them. CDR1 SNHLY and CDR2 FYNNEI come from the germline V gene. The CDR3 nucleotides are TGTGCCAGCAGTGGGTCCCTAACGGGCAATCAGCCCCAGCATTTT. Amino acid sequence: CASSGSLTGNQPQHF.

The genes are TRBV7-8 and TRBJ1-2; TRBD1 matches 7 bases. J lost 3 bases, V lost 0 bases, and 4 bases had no gene match. Germline V gene sequence: CDR1 SGHVS, CDR2 FQNEAQ. This CDR3 comprises 15 residues. CDR3 sequence (DNA): TGTGCCAGCAGCTTAGCGCCGGGACAGTACTATGGCTACACCTTC. Translating gives CASSLAPGQYYGYTF.

The V call is TRBV6-5, the J call TRBJ2-2; D might be TRBD1 (5 bases). The CDR3 totals 15 residues. The ends were cut back, 6 bases at V and 3 bases at J, with 14 bases in the middle. The germline V gene has CDR1 MNHEY and CDR2 SVGAGI. As DNA, the CDR3 is TGTGCCAGCAGAAGAACCGACAGACACACCGGGGAGCTGTTTTTT. Amino acids: CASRRTDRHTGELFF.

The chain is built from TRBV7-6 and TRBJ2-5, with 13 positions matching TRBD2. Looked up from germline, CDR1 is SGHVS and CDR2 is FNYEAQ. CDR3 length: 18 amino acids. The J segment lost 5 bases and the V segment lost 1 base, leaving 10 bases of the junction unmatched. The CDR3, as DNA: TGTGCCAGCAGCTTAGGGAGGACTAGCGGGGGATCGGGGGAGACCCAGTACTTC. It encodes CASSLGRTSGGSGETQYF. Together with reference TRBV7-6 and TRBJ2-5, the CDR3 gives the full variable domain: GAGVSQSPRYKVTKRGQDVALRCDPISGHVSLYWYRQALGQGPEFLTYFNYEAQQDKSGLPNDRFSAERPEGSISTLTIQRTEQRDSAMYRCASSLGRTSGGSGETQYFGPGTRLLVL.

This chain connects TRBV19 to TRBJ1-3; 9 bases are a match to TRBD1. The junction had 6 bases not matched to a gene; V was cut back by 9 bases and J by 0 bases. CDR1 and CDR2 from the germline V gene are LNHDA and SQIVND (reference sequence). This CDR3 has 15 residues. The CDR3 reads CASSGQGFSGNTIYF. In DNA form, the CDR3 reads TGTGCCAGCTCGGGACAGGGTTTCTCTGGAAACACCATATATTTT.

The chain couples TRBV2 to TRBJ2-1; 11 bases are a match to TRBD2. The CDR3 has 17 residues. Germline V CDR1 and CDR2: SNHLY, FYNNEI. With 6 bases clipped from V and 6 bases from J, the junction kept 13 bases outside the gene matches. CDR3 sequence reads: CASRIPFSGGAGNEQFF. The DNA of the CDR3 is TGTGCCAGCAGGATCCCCTTTAGCGGGGGGGCGGGCAATGAGCAGTTCTTC.

The V and J genes are TRBV7-9 and TRBJ2-4; D is unclear. The V gene's germline CDR1 is SEHNR and CDR2 FQNEAQ (reference sequence). The CDR3 extends over 15 amino acids. Between the trimmed V and J ends, which lost 1 base and 0 bases, there was a span of 7 bases. This CDR3 is CASSLGVLAKNIQYF. The CDR3 nucleotides read TGTGCCAGCAGCTTAGGAGTACTAGCCAAAAACATTCAGTACTTC.

This clone was recorded only once. The gene calls are TRBV30 and TRBJ1-2; TRBD1 might be the D (5 bases). Per germline, CDR1 GTSNPN and CDR2 SVGIG (reference sequence). CDR3 length: 12 amino acids. The V and J ends lost 4 bases and 2 bases respectively, with 8 bases between them. DNA for the CDR3: TGTGCCTGGAATCCAGGGAACTATGGCTACACCTTC. Translated: CAWNPGNYGYTF.

This sequence joins TRBV5-1 and TRBJ1-4; TRBD1 is a possible D gene (6 bases). This CDR3 has 15 amino acids. Looked up from germline, CDR1 is SGHRS and CDR2 is YFSETQ. Deletions cut 5 bases from V and 8 bases from J, with 19 bases between. CDR3: CASSLVTGRDEKLFF. CDR3 nucleotides: TGCGCCAGCAGTCTAGTTACAGGGAGGGACGAAAAACTGTTTTTT.

This chain uses TRBV19 with TRBJ1-4; D is ambiguous. The V end was cut by 7 bases, the J end by 4 bases, with 10 bases between. Germline CDR1 reads LNHDA; CDR2 reads SQIVND (reference sequence). The CDR3 is 13 amino acids. CDR3 region: CASNGGSNEKLFF. The CDR3 DNA reads TGTGCCAGTAACGGCGGCAGTAATGAAAAACTGTTTTTT.

The chain recombines TRBV18 with TRBJ2-7; D is perhaps TRBD2 (6 bases). In germline, CDR1 is KGHSH, CDR2 LQKENI. The V gene lost 5 bases and the J gene lost 6 bases, with 14 bases spanning the gap. This CDR3 region has 13 residues. The chain's CDR3 is CASSGRRDGEQYF. The CDR3 bases are TGTGCCAGCTCAGGGCGGAGGGACGGCGAGCAGTACTTC.

The chain links TRBV7-8 to TRBJ1-6, with D possibly being TRBD1 (6 bases). The CDR3 runs to 14 residues. The germline CDR1 and CDR2 sequences are SGHVS and FQNEAQ. V shed 5 bases and J shed 9 bases, with 14 bases lying between them. CDR3 amino acids: CASSTRDISSPLHF. The CDR3 nucleotides are TGTGCCAGCAGCACCCGGGACATCAGTTCACCCCTCCACTTT.

This clone was detected only once. The chain has TRBV5-4 and TRBJ2-7; perhaps TRBD1 as D (6 bases). Trimming took off 4 bases at V and 3 bases at J, with 17 bases between the two ends. CDR1 is SGHNT and CDR2 is YYREEE in the germline V gene (reference sequence). The CDR3 sequence is 15 residues long. In DNA, the CDR3 is TGTGCCAGCAGCCCAGGGGCGGGTGTGCTCTACGAGCAGTACTTC. It translates to CASSPGAGVLYEQYF.

The CDR3 nucleotides read TGTGCCAGCAGCTTGGCAGTCGGACAGGGCAATAACTATGGCTACACCTTC. Encoded protein: CASSLAVGQGNNYGYTF. This chain joins TRBV5-4 and TRBJ1-2, with 8 bases that match TRBD1. Germline loops: CDR1 SGHNT, CDR2 YYREEE (reference sequence). CDR3 length equals 17 residues. V was clipped by 0 bases and J by 1 base; unmatched bases: 8.

The genes are TRBV3-1 (or the pseudogene TRBV3-2) and TRBJ2-7; 7 nucleotides match TRBD1. Germline V gives CDR1 LGHDT, CDR2 YNNKEL (reference sequence). This CDR3 has 14 residues. V dropped 2 bases and J dropped 6; count of bases not matched to a gene: 7. The DNA for the CDR3 is TGTGCCAGCAGCCAAAGACAGGGTAGCTCCGAGCAGTACTTC. Its translation is CASSQRQGSSEQYF.

This clone was detected only once. This chain uses TRBV18 with TRBJ1-1; the D gene is possibly TRBD1 (6 bases). V lost 5 bases, J lost 7 bases, and 11 bases lay in between. Germline CDR1 reads KGHSH; CDR2 reads LQKENI. The CDR3 is 12 amino acids. This CDR3 reads CASSSDSREAFF. CDR3 nucleotides: TGTGCCAGCTCATCGGACAGTCGTGAAGCTTTCTTT.

The genes are TRBV5-1 and TRBJ1-1; 10 bases align to TRBD1. Looked up from germline, CDR1 is SGHRS and CDR2 is YFSETQ. This CDR3 comprises 12 residues. The trim removed 3 bases at V and 11 bases at J, leaving 4 bases unmatched. The CDR3 bases are TGCGCCAGCAGCTCCGGGACAGGGGTCGCTTTCTTT. It yields the protein CASSSGTGVAFF.

There are a few counts of this clone. The chain recombines TRBV5-1 with TRBJ2-7, with 7 bases that match TRBD1. CDR1 and CDR2 from the germline V gene are SGHRS and YFSETQ. This CDR3 comprises 15 residues. Unmatched junction bases numbered 11, after V lost 4 bases and J lost 4 bases. The CDR3 bases are TGCGCCAGCAGCCAAGCAGGGGGTCAAAATTACGAGCAGTACTTC. Translating gives CASSQAGGQNYEQYF. Full variable domain (outside the CDR3, taken from reference TRBV5-1 and TRBJ2-7): KAGVTQTPRYLIKTRGQQVTLSCSPISGHRSVSWYQQTPGQGLQFLFEYFSETQRNKGNFPGRFSGRQFSNSRSEMNVSTLELGDSALYLCASSQAGGQNYEQYFGPGTRLTVT.

This clone was recorded once. V is TRBV2 and J is TRBJ1-2; 7 positions match TRBD1. The CDR3 consists of 14 residues. The trim removed 3 bases at V and 8 bases at J, leaving 9 bases unmatched. The germline V gene encodes CDR1 SNHLY and CDR2 FYNNEI. The CDR3 bases are TGTGCCAGCAGTGACCGGACAGGCCGGGGAGGCTACACCTTC. The encoded protein is CASSDRTGRGGYTF.